The 32 T cell receptor beta chains below were found in one sample sequenced in a study of cytomegalovirus exposure and HLA in healthy donors. Sequenced by immunoSEQ multiplex PCR; TCRdb stores in-frame clones only, minus some. This sample has 90,000 to 100,000 clones, with 85% to 95% found just once. Sequenced sample: PBMCs. These TCRs come from a woman aged 25 to 45 in good health and CMV-seropositive.

With regard to this clone: The same CDR3 arises from other DNA sequences in this sample as well. This chain connects TRBV6-1 to TRBJ2-3, with 7 bases matching TRBD1. V was clipped by 3 bases and J by 3 bases; unmatched bases: 0. CDR3 length equals 13 residues. Germline assignment: CDR1 MNHNS and CDR2 SASEGT. The CDR3 region is CASSDRGTDTQYF. As DNA, the CDR3 is TGTGCCAGCAGTGACAGGGGGACAGATACGCAGTATTTT.

The chain recombines TRBV28 with TRBJ1-2; a weak D match, TRBD1 (6 bases). V was shortened by 6 bases and J by 8 bases, with 13 bases between the two germline ends. The CDR3 is 12 amino acids. CDR1 is MDHEN, CDR2 SYDVKM, per germline. CDR3 in amino acids: CASRLRQVGYTF. CDR3 nucleotide sequence: TGTGCCAGCAGGTTACGACAGGTCGGCTACACCTTC.

The chain recombines TRBV6-1 with TRBJ1-2, with 8 bases matching TRBD1. The CDR3 is made up of 15 amino acids. Trimming removed 1 base from V and 7 bases from J; junction bases left unmatched: 8. CDR1 MNHNS and CDR2 SASEGT come from the germline V gene. The CDR3 nucleotides are TGTGCCAGCAGTGAAGGCCCACAGGGGGGGGTTGGCTACACCTTC. It is translated as CASSEGPQGGVGYTF.

V gene TRBV19 combines with J gene TRBJ2-1, with 9 bases matching TRBD2. CDR1 and CDR2 (germline): LNHDA, SQIVND (reference sequence). The CDR3 has 17 residues. Unmatched junction bases numbered 5, after V lost 0 bases and J lost 2 bases. CDR3 in amino acids: CASSIDPAGGPYNEQFF. The CDR3 DNA reads as TGTGCCAGTAGTATAGATCCGGCGGGAGGGCCCTACAATGAGCAGTTCTTC.

V gene TRBV6-6 combines with J gene TRBJ1-5; TRBD1 is a possible D gene (5 bases). The CDR3 sequence is 13 residues long. The germline CDR1 and CDR2 sequences are MNHNY and SVGAGI (reference sequence). V shed 4 bases and J shed 7 bases, with 11 bases lying between them. The CDR3 DNA reads as TGTGCCAGCAGTTTGGGGGGAGGCCAGCCCCAGCATTTT. This sequence encodes CASSLGGGQPQHF.

This chain connects TRBV4-1 to TRBJ2-7, with 8 positions matching TRBD1. The junction had 5 bases not matched to a gene; V was cut back by 6 bases and J by 4 bases. This CDR3 comprises 13 residues. The V gene's germline CDR1 is MGHRA and CDR2 YSYEKL. In DNA, the CDR3 is TGCGCCAGCAGGGGGACAGGCGATTACGAGCAGTACTTC. It is translated as CASRGTGDYEQYF.

The chain employs TRBV30 and TRBJ2-7; tentatively, D is TRBD1 (5 bases). The CDR3 runs to 15 residues. The germline V and J ends were trimmed by 3 bases and 4 bases, with 19 bases remaining between them. Germline V lookup: CDR1 GTSNPN, CDR2 SVGIG (reference sequence). CDR3 sequence (DNA): TGTGCCTGGAGCCTGACAGTGGGGCGACCTTACGAGCAGTACTTC. Translation: CAWSLTVGRPYEQYF.

The chain employs TRBV5-1 and TRBJ2-7; 7 bases match TRBD1. The CDR3 length is 14 residues. Germline V gene lookup returns CDR1 SGHRS and CDR2 YFSETQ. V lost 0 bases and J lost 4; bases outside the gene matches: 4. The CDR3 here is CASSLAQGQYEQYF. As DNA, the CDR3 is TGCGCCAGCAGCTTGGCCCAGGGACAGTACGAGCAGTACTTC. Full variable domain (missing parts from reference TRBV5-1 and TRBJ2-7): KAGVTQTPRYLIKTRGQQVTLSCSPISGHRSVSWYQQTPGQGLQFLFEYFSETQRNKGNFPGRFSGRQFSNSRSEMNVSTLELGDSALYLCASSLAQGQYEQYFGPGTRLTVT.

This sequence joins TRBV5-1 and TRBJ1-4; 8 nucleotides agree with TRBD1. This CDR3 is built from 14 residues. CDR1 SGHRS and CDR2 YFSETQ come from the germline V gene. The V and J ends lost 4 bases and 3 bases, in that order; junction bases with no gene match: 2. CDR3 in DNA: TGCGCCAGCAGCCTACAGGGGGCTAATGAAAAACTGTTTTTT. Protein product: CASSLQGANEKLFF.

V and J are TRBV29-1 and TRBJ1-2; 7 nucleotides line up with TRBD1. Germline CDR1 reads SQVTM; CDR2 reads ANQGSEA. The CDR3 runs to 13 residues. With V trimmed by 5 bases and J by 0 bases, 3 bases remained unmatched. CDR3 protein: CSVTTGTNYGYTF. CDR3 in DNA: TGCAGCGTTACGACAGGGACTAACTATGGCTACACCTTC.

The genes are TRBV7-2 and TRBJ2-5; TRBD1 matches at 8 bases. Trimming removed 5 bases from V and 5 bases from J; junction bases left unmatched: 10. CDR1 SGHTA and CDR2 FQGNSA come from the germline V gene. This CDR3 is 15 amino acids long. The CDR3 is CASSPQTGAVETQYF. CDR3 sequence (DNA): TGTGCCAGCAGCCCACAGACAGGGGCTGTCGAGACCCAGTACTTC.

Concerning this clone: Other DNA variants within this sample encode the same CDR3. The chain combines TRBV30 with TRBJ1-2; 12 nucleotides line up with TRBD1. Germline lookup yields CDR1 GTSNPN and CDR2 SVGIG (reference sequence). V shed 4 bases, J shed 7 bases, and the junction held 4 bases outside the gene matches. This CDR3 has 13 amino acids. The CDR3 nucleotides read TGTGCCTGGACCGGGACAGGGGGCTCTGGCTACACCTTC. Its translation: CAWTGTGGSGYTF.

This chain uses TRBV30 with TRBJ2-3, with unresolved D. Germline V CDR1 and CDR2: GTSNPN, SVGIG (reference sequence). The CDR3 length is 13 residues. V shed 2 bases and J shed 8 bases, with 14 bases lying between them. CDR3 region: CAWSLTSDGTQYF. The CDR3 region has the DNA TGTGCCTGGAGTCTGACTTCCGATGGTACGCAGTATTTT. The entire variable domain, with the rest obtained from reference TRBV30 and TRBJ2-3, is as follows: SQTIHQWPATLVQPVGSPLSLECTVEGTSNPNLYWYRQAAGRGLQLLFYSVGIGQISSEVPQNLSASRPQDRQFILSSKKLLLSDSGFYLCAWSLTSDGTQYFGPGTRLTVL.

V gene TRBV2 combines with J gene TRBJ2-3, with D maybe TRBD2 (6 bases). Trimming took off 2 bases at V and 0 bases at J, with 6 bases between the two ends. CDR1 is SNHLY, CDR2 FYNNEI, per germline. The CDR3 is made up of 14 amino acids. The CDR3 spells CASSESGSTDTQYF. DNA of the CDR3: TGTGCCAGCAGTGAAAGCGGGAGCACAGATACGCAGTATTTT.

In this sample, this clone turned up once. The chain recombines TRBV6-5 with TRBJ2-4; possible D gene TRBD2, 5 bases. Germline V gene data show CDR1 as MNHEY and CDR2 as SVGAGI. The CDR3 is made up of 14 amino acids. Trimming cost V 4 bases and J 2 bases, with 9 bases left between them. In DNA, the CDR3 is TGTGCCAGCAGTTTGGACTTTTCCAAAAACATTCAGTACTTC. Encoded protein: CASSLDFSKNIQYF.

V usage is TRBV27 and J usage is TRBJ1-1; D call uncertain. Germline V gene data show CDR1 as MNHEY and CDR2 as SMNVEV (reference sequence). The CDR3 sequence is 12 residues long. Deletions cut 6 bases from V and 0 bases from J, with 5 bases between. CDR3 sequence: CASRALNTEAFF. Written as DNA, the CDR3 is TGTGCCAGCAGGGCCTTGAACACTGAAGCTTTCTTT.

The J gene is TRBJ2-7, the V gene TRBV6-1; TRBD2 matches at 8 bases. Germline V lookup: CDR1 MNHNS, CDR2 SASEGT. This CDR3 contains 15 residues. After removal of 0 bases from V and 4 bases from J, the junction contained 5 bases not matched to a gene. The CDR3 reads CASSEAWASGYEQYF. The CDR3 coding sequence is TGTGCCAGCAGTGAAGCTTGGGCTAGCGGGTACGAGCAGTACTTC.

This chain joins TRBV9 and TRBJ2-7; no clear D gene. Germline V lookup: CDR1 SGDLS, CDR2 YYNGEE. The V and J ends lost 2 bases and 5 bases respectively, with 5 bases between them. The CDR3 is 11 residues long. CDR3 nucleotides: TGTGCCAGCAGCGTCTCTGACGAGCAGTACTTC. The encoded protein is CASSVSDEQYF.

The chain uses TRBV6-5 and TRBJ2-4; 9 positions agree with TRBD1. The CDR3 covers 14 residues. Germline V gene data show CDR1 as MNHEY and CDR2 as SVGAGI. The J segment lost 7 bases and the V segment lost 4 bases, leaving 5 bases of the junction unmatched. CDR3 region: CASSSQGAGNIQYF. The DNA for the CDR3 is TGTGCCAGCAGTTCACAGGGGGCGGGGAACATTCAGTACTTC.

The chain uses TRBV4-3 and TRBJ2-1; TRBD1 matches at 9 bases. CDR1 is LGHNA and CDR2 is YSLEER in the germline V gene. The CDR3 length is 12 residues. The J segment lost 10 bases and the V segment lost 3 bases, leaving 1 base of the junction unmatched. DNA for the CDR3: TGCGCCAGCAGCCACGGACAGGGGGAGCAGTTCTTC. Amino acids: CASSHGQGEQFF.

The chain carries TRBV5-1 and TRBJ2-1; 9 bases line up with TRBD2. The CDR3 runs to 15 residues. J lost 4 bases, V lost 5 bases, and 7 bases had no gene match. Per germline, CDR1 SGHRS and CDR2 YFSETQ. Here the CDR3 reads CASRTGLATYNEQFF. CDR3 in DNA: TGCGCCAGCAGGACCGGACTAGCGACATACAATGAGCAGTTCTTC.

V and J are TRBV28 and TRBJ2-3; TRBD2 matches at 10 bases. The germline CDR1 and CDR2 sequences are MDHEN and SYDVKM. The V segment lost 4 bases and the J segment 4 bases; nucleotides outside the gene matches: 17. CDR3 length: 19 amino acids. The CDR3 loop reads CASSWTRVRLAGISDTQYF. DNA for the CDR3: TGTGCCAGCAGTTGGACGCGGGTTCGACTAGCGGGTATCTCAGATACGCAGTATTTT.

This chain joins TRBV30 and TRBJ1-2, with D possibly TRBD1 on 5 matching bases. The CDR3 extends over 14 amino acids. CDR1 and CDR2 from the germline V gene are GTSNPN and SVGIG (reference sequence). Trimming shortened V by 1 base and J by 5 bases, and 14 bases separated the two germline ends. The CDR3 here is CAWSAETETYGYTF. CDR3 DNA sequence: TGTGCCTGGAGTGCGGAGACAGAGACTTATGGCTACACCTTC.

The sample holds one count of this clone. This rearrangement joins TRBV7-2 to TRBJ2-5, with TRBD1 identical over 8 bases. This CDR3 region has 13 residues. V lost 10 bases to trimming and J lost 5 bases; unmatched junction nucleotides: 9. Germline loops: CDR1 SGHTA, CDR2 FQGNSA. CDR3 protein: CATSRGLGETQYF. The CDR3 DNA reads TGTGCCACCTCCAGGGGGCTGGGGGAGACCCAGTACTTC.

The chain couples TRBV2 to TRBJ2-1, with 7 bases identical to TRBD1. The ends lost 3 bases at V and 11 bases at J; junction bases unmatched: 10. The V gene's germline CDR1 is SNHLY and CDR2 FYNNEI. This CDR3 comprises 14 residues. DNA of the CDR3: TGTGCCAGCAGTGACGTACCGGGACAGCCCAAGCAGTTCTTC. Translated, it gives CASSDVPGQPKQFF.

The chain couples TRBV18 to TRBJ2-7, with 11 bases aligning to TRBD2. V was clipped by 3 bases and J by 7 bases; unmatched bases: 11. Per the germline V gene, CDR1 is KGHSH and CDR2 is LQKENI. CDR3 length: 16 residues. The CDR3 spells CASSPGSLAGGGEQYF. The CDR3 coding sequence is TGTGCCAGCTCACCCGGGTCCCTAGCGGGAGGAGGAGAGCAGTACTTC.

This chain links TRBV7-8 with TRBJ1-5, with D tentatively TRBD1 (6 bases). This CDR3 region has 14 residues. Per germline, CDR1 SGHVS and CDR2 FQNEAQ. V was shortened by 5 bases and J by 3 bases, with 11 bases between the two germline ends. The CDR3 DNA reads TGTGCCAGCAGCCCTAGGACAGTCAATCAGCCCCAGCATTTT. It translates to CASSPRTVNQPQHF.

V and J are TRBV7-2 and TRBJ2-1; 14 bases are shared with TRBD2. The CDR3 is 16 amino acids. CDR1 is SGHTA, CDR2 FQGNSA, per germline. The junction had 5 bases not matched to a gene; V was cut back by 4 bases and J by 6 bases. Here the CDR3 reads CASSSSGTSGSNEQFF. CDR3 coding DNA: TGTGCCAGCAGCTCATCCGGGACTAGCGGGAGCAATGAGCAGTTCTTC.

The chain joins TRBV7-8 to TRBJ1-2, with unresolved D. The CDR3 spans 13 residues. Germline V CDR1 and CDR2: SGHVS, FQNEAQ. Trimming removed 3 bases from V and 6 bases from J, with 11 bases in between. The CDR3: CASSFGQEDGYTF. The DNA of the CDR3 is TGTGCCAGCAGCTTTGGGCAGGAGGATGGCTACACCTTC.

The rearrangement uses TRBV28 and TRBJ1-3; 7 nucleotides match TRBD1. The CDR3 runs 16 residues. Germline V lookup: CDR1 MDHEN, CDR2 SYDVKM. Unmatched junction bases numbered 11, after V lost 6 bases and J lost 3 bases. The CDR3 spells CASRGQVGAVGNTIYF. CDR3 DNA sequence: TGTGCCAGCAGAGGACAGGTGGGAGCGGTTGGAAACACCATATATTTT.

V usage is TRBV6-6 and J usage is TRBJ2-7, with 8 bases identical to TRBD1. The CDR3 totals 16 residues. V lost 2 bases and J lost 3; bases outside the gene matches: 9. Germline V gives CDR1 MNHNY, CDR2 SVGAGI (reference sequence). The CDR3 DNA reads as TGTGCCAGCAGTTACGACTACAGGGGGTCAGGCTACGAGCAGTACTTC. It codes for CASSYDYRGSGYEQYF.

The CDR3 coding sequence is TGTGCCAGCAGCCTCGGACTAGCGGGAGGCCGGGGGGAGACCCAGTACTTC. It encodes CASSLGLAGGRGETQYF. This sequence joins TRBV9 and TRBJ2-5, with TRBD2 identical over 14 bases. Trimming removed 4 bases from V and 5 bases from J; junction bases left unmatched: 10. Germline V gives CDR1 SGDLS, CDR2 YYNGEE. The CDR3 is made up of 17 amino acids.